Shown below are 21 T cell receptor beta chains from a single sample sequenced in a study of shared T cell receptors in the human thymus. TCRdb's copy holds only in-frame clones and misses some; the assay was immunoSEQ multiplex PCR. The table has 500,000 to 850,000 clones, roughly 86% seen once. The same sample was also used in a study of human thymus T cells.

Sequenced sample: thymocytes. The receptors were sampled from a boy under two years old with a congenital heart defect.

The chain couples TRBV5-8 to TRBJ2-7; a possible D gene is TRBD1 (6 bases). The CDR3 covers 15 residues. Germline CDR1 and CDR2: SGHTS and YDEGEE. Trimming removed 3 bases at V and 2 bases at J, with 15 bases between. The CDR3 region has the DNA TGTGCCAGCAGCTCCATAAGGGGGACACCCTACGAGCAGTACTTC. The encoded protein is CASSSIRGTPYEQYF.

The V call is TRBV6-5, the J call TRBJ2-7; perhaps TRBD1 as D (5 bases). Trimming took off 4 bases at V and 2 bases at J, with 9 bases between the two ends. This CDR3 comprises 13 residues. Germline V gene lookup returns CDR1 MNHEY and CDR2 SVGAGI. CDR3 protein: CASSFGQTYEQYF. The CDR3 DNA reads TGTGCCAGCAGTTTTGGACAAACCTACGAGCAGTACTTC.

The J gene is TRBJ2-7, the V gene TRBV19; 9 bases are a match to TRBD1. The V gene's germline CDR1 is LNHDA and CDR2 SQIVND (reference sequence). The CDR3 spans 16 residues. With V trimmed by 6 bases and J by 2 bases, 11 bases remained unmatched. CDR3 sequence reads: CASRTKGGTGTYEQYF. The CDR3 nucleotides are TGTGCCAGTAGAACGAAGGGGGGGACAGGGACCTACGAGCAGTACTTC.

V is TRBV5-3 and J is TRBJ1-2, with a possible D match to TRBD1 (5 bases). TRBV5-3 is given ORF status, its function remaining uncertain. V was cut by 7 bases and J by 8 bases, with 18 bases left in between. The CDR3 runs to 13 residues. CDR3 region: CARLHKGNGGYTF. CDR3 in DNA: TGTGCCAGACTACATAAGGGGAATGGGGGCTACACCTTC.

Of note for this clone: Other DNA sequences in the same sample also yield this CDR3. The CDR3 DNA reads as TGTGCCAGCAGATCGACAGGTCCTAATTCACCCCTCCACTTT. This sequence encodes CASRSTGPNSPLHF. The rearrangement joins TRBV6-1 to TRBJ1-6; D perhaps matches TRBD1 (6 bases). The CDR3 has 14 residues. Germline CDR1 reads MNHNS; CDR2 reads SASEGT. V lost 6 bases and J 6 bases, leaving 12 bases between the germline ends.

This clone was counted only a few times. This chain joins TRBV9 and TRBJ2-3; weak D call: TRBD2 (5 bases). V lost 4 bases, J lost 1 base, and 22 bases lay in between. The CDR3 consists of 18 residues. Germline lookup yields CDR1 SGDLS and CDR2 YYNGEE. CDR3 nucleotides: TGTGCCAGCAGCCCTCCACTCGGTTGGCTAGCCGGCACAGATACGCAGTATTTT. This gives the protein CASSPPLGWLAGTDTQYF. Complete variable domain (other parts from reference TRBV9 and TRBJ2-3): DSGVTQTPKHLITATGQRVTLRCSPRSGDLSVYWYQQSLDQGLQFLIQYYNGEERAKGNILERFSAQQFPDLHSELNLSSLELGDSALYFCASSPPLGWLAGTDTQYFGPGTRLTVL.

V is TRBV5-3 and J is TRBJ1-5, with D unresolved. TRBV5-3 is designated an ORF whose function remains uncertain. The CDR3 contains 15 residues. Trimming stripped 0 bases from V and 1 base from J, with 8 bases between. Here the CDR3 DNA reads TGTGCCAGAAGCTTGGGGCAGATGAGCAATCAGCCCCAGCATTTT. Protein product: CARSLGQMSNQPQHF.

V gene TRBV4-1 combines with J gene TRBJ2-3; 7 nucleotides align to TRBD1. The CDR3 runs to 17 residues. The V gene's germline CDR1 is MGHRA and CDR2 YSYEKL. J gave up 4 bases and V 1 base, and 11 bases lay outside the gene matches. In DNA, the CDR3 is TGCGCCAGCAGCCAAGGGGCGGGCAGGGGGTCCCCAGATACGCAGTATTTT. This sequence encodes CASSQGAGRGSPDTQYF.

The CDR3 reads CASSLVGGVRASTDTQYF. The CDR3 bases are TGCGCCAGCAGCTTGGTCGGGGGAGTGCGGGCTAGCACAGATACGCAGTATTTT. The chain has TRBV5-1 and TRBJ2-3; D may be TRBD2 (6 bases). The CDR3 is made up of 18 amino acids. Per germline, CDR1 SGHRS and CDR2 YFSETQ. With 0 bases removed from V and 0 bases from J, the gap between germline ends came to 17 bases.

V and J are TRBV25-1 and TRBJ2-7; 8 bases agree with TRBD1. The V segment lost 2 bases and the J segment 5 bases; nucleotides outside the gene matches: 8. This CDR3 is built from 15 residues. Germline V gene lookup returns CDR1 MGHDK and CDR2 SYGVNS. The CDR3 DNA is TGTGCCAGCAGTGAACCAGGGGGCGGTCCGGACGAGCAGTACTTC. Protein: CASSEPGGGPDEQYF.

The rearrangement links TRBV11-3 to TRBJ2-4, with 7 bases matching TRBD2. CDR3 length: 13 amino acids. J gave up 6 bases and V 1 base, and 0 bases lay outside the gene matches. The germline V gene has CDR1 SGHNT and CDR2 YENEEA. As DNA, the CDR3 is TGTGCCAGCAGCTTAGGGGGGGGAAACATTCAGTACTTC. As protein: CASSLGGGNIQYF.

The genes are TRBV5-4 and TRBJ1-1; the D gene is possibly TRBD1 (5 bases). The germline V and J ends were trimmed by 2 bases and 0 bases, with 26 bases remaining between them. Germline assignment: CDR1 SGHNT and CDR2 YYREEE (reference sequence). The CDR3 spans 20 residues. Here the CDR3 reads CASSLIRVSSLPFMNTEAFF. DNA for the CDR3: TGTGCCAGCAGCTTAATCAGGGTGTCGTCACTCCCTTTTATGAACACTGAAGCTTTCTTT.

The table lists this clone with a count of one. The chain combines TRBV4-1 with TRBJ2-7; 7 bases are shared with TRBD2. Germline V gives CDR1 MGHRA, CDR2 YSYEKL. The ends lost 1 base at V and 0 bases at J; junction bases unmatched: 6. CDR3 length: 16 residues. This CDR3 reads CASSQGAGDPSYEQYF. The CDR3 DNA is TGCGCCAGCAGCCAAGGGGCGGGAGACCCCTCCTACGAGCAGTACTTC.

The chain links TRBV2 to TRBJ2-6; unclear D gene. CDR1 and CDR2 from the germline V gene are SNHLY and FYNNEI. Trimming removed 6 bases from V and 4 bases from J, with 7 bases in between. There are 13 residues in the CDR3. The CDR3 sequence is CASRVGGANVLTF. The CDR3 DNA is TGTGCCAGCAGAGTCGGGGGGGCCAACGTCCTGACTTTC.

This clone was found once. The V gene is TRBV4-2, the J gene TRBJ2-7; 13 positions match TRBD2. V was clipped by 1 base and J by 3 bases; unmatched bases: 3. Germline CDR1 LGHNA, CDR2 YNFKEQ. The CDR3 sequence is 16 residues long. The CDR3 nucleotides read TGTGCCAGCAGCCAAGGTGGACTAGCGGGGGTCTACGAGCAGTACTTC. Its translation is CASSQGGLAGVYEQYF.

Here the CDR3 reads CASSLARDSESDTQYF. For the CDR3, the DNA is TGCGCCAGCAGCCTCGCCCGGGACTCGGAGTCAGATACGCAGTATTTT. The rearrangement joins TRBV4-1 to TRBJ2-3; possible D gene TRBD2, 6 bases. The CDR3 runs 16 residues. The germline V and J ends were trimmed by 4 bases and 4 bases, with 18 bases remaining between them. Germline V gives CDR1 MGHRA, CDR2 YSYEKL.

This chain links TRBV4-3 with TRBJ2-7; 12 bases match TRBD2. V was pared by 4 bases and J by 6 bases, with 7 bases of the junction left unmatched. The CDR3 extends over 15 amino acids. Looked up from germline, CDR1 is LGHNA and CDR2 is YSLEER. In DNA form, the CDR3 reads TGCGCCAGCAGCCGCTCGGGACTAGCGGGTTCCGAGCAGTACTTC. As protein: CASSRSGLAGSEQYF.

This clone occurred a few times. The chain is built from TRBV27 and TRBJ2-5; 10 bases align to TRBD2. Germline V gene data show CDR1 as MNHEY and CDR2 as SMNVEV (reference sequence). CDR3 length: 16 amino acids. V lost 8 bases to trimming and J lost 4 bases; unmatched junction nucleotides: 13. CDR3: CASGKFLSGRVETQYF. CDR3 DNA sequence: TGTGCCAGCGGCAAATTTTTAAGCGGGAGGGTAGAGACCCAGTACTTC.

The chain carries TRBV9 and TRBJ2-5, with D perhaps matching TRBD2 (7 bases). The V end lost 1 base, the J end lost 5 bases, and 12 bases lay between the germline ends. Germline V gene lookup returns CDR1 SGDLS and CDR2 YYNGEE. The CDR3 is 14 amino acids. The CDR3 loop is CASSVTGGWETQYF. CDR3 sequence (DNA): TGTGCCAGCAGCGTAACGGGGGGCTGGGAGACCCAGTACTTC.

This clone was seen only once. The chain combines TRBV2 with TRBJ2-7, with 10 positions matching TRBD2. V dropped 7 bases and J dropped 7; count of bases not matched to a gene: 16. The CDR3 runs to 16 residues. Germline CDR1 and CDR2: SNHLY and FYNNEI. The CDR3 reads CASTPLGYGLAVEQYF. CDR3 in DNA: TGTGCCAGCACCCCACTGGGGTACGGACTAGCGGTTGAGCAGTACTTC.

This clone has a handful of counts. The CDR3 region has the DNA TGTGCCAGCAGCCACGTGGACACCCATTATCCCCAAGAGACCCAGTACTTC. Translating it yields CASSHVDTHYPQETQYF. The V and J genes are TRBV9 and TRBJ2-5; possibly TRBD1 for D (5 bases). V lost 4 bases and J 1 base, leaving 20 bases between the germline ends. Looked up from germline, CDR1 is SGDLS and CDR2 is YYNGEE. The CDR3 has 17 amino acids.